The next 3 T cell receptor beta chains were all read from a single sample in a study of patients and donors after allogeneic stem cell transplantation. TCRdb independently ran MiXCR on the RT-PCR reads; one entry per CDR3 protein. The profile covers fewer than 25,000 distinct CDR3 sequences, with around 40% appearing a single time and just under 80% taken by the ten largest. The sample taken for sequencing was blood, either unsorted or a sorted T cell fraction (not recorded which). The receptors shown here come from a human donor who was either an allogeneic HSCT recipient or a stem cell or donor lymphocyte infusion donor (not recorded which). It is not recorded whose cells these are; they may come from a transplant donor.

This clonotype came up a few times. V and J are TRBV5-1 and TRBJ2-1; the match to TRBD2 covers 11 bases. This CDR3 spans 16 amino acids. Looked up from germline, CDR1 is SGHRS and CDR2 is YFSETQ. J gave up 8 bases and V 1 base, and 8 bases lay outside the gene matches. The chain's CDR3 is CASSLQTSGSWDEQFF. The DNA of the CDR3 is TGCGCCAGCAGCTTGCAAACTAGCGGGAGTTGGGATGAGCAGTTCTTC.

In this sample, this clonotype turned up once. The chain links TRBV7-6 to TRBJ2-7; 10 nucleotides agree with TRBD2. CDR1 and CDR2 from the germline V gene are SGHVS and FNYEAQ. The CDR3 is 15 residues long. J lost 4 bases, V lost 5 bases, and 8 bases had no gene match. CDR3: CASSQSGGASYEQYF. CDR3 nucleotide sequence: TGTGCCAGCAGCCAAAGCGGGGGGGCCTCTTACGAGCAGTACTTC.

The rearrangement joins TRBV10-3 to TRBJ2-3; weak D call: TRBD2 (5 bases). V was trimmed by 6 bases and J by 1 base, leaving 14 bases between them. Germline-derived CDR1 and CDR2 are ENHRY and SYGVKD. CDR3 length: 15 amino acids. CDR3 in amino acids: CAISPRAEGTDTQYF. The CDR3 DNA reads TGTGCCATCAGCCCTCGGGCGGAGGGCACAGATACGCAGTATTTT.